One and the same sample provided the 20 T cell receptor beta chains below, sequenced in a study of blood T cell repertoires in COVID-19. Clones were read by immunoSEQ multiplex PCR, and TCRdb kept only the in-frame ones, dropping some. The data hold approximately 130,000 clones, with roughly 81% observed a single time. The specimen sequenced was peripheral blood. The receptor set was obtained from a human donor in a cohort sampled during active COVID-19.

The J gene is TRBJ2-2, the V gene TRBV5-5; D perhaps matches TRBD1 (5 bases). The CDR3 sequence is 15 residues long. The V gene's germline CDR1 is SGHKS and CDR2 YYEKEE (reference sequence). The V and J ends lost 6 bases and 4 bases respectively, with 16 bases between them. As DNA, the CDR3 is TGTGCCAGCACCCTTTGGGGCACGGGCACCGGGGAGCTGTTTTTT. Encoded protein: CASTLWGTGTGELFF.

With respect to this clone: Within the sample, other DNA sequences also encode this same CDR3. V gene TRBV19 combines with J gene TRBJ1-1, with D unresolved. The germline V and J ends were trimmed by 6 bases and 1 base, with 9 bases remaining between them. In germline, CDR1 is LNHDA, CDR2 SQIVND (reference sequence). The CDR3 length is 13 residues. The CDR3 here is CASSLSENTEAFF. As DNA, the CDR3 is TGTGCCAGTAGCCTCAGTGAGAACACTGAAGCTTTCTTT.

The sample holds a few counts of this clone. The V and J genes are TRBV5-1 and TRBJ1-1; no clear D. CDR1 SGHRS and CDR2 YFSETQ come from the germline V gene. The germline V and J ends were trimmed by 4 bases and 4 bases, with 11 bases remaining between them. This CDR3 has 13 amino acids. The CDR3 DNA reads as TGCGCCAGCAGCCGGAACCGGGGCACTGAAGCTTTCTTT. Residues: CASSRNRGTEAFF.

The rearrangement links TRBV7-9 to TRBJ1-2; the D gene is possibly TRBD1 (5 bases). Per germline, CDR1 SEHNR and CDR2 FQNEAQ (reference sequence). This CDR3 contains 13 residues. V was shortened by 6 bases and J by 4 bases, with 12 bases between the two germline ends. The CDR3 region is CASSLQGIYGYTF. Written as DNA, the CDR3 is TGTGCCAGCAGTCTTCAGGGAATCTATGGCTACACCTTC.

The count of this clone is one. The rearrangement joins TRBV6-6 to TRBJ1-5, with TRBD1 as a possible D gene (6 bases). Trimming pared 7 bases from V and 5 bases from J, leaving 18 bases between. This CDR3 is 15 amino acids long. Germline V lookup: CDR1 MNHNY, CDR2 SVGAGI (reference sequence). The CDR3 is CASNTRNRADQPQHF. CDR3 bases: TGTGCCAGCAATACCAGGAACAGGGCAGATCAGCCCCAGCATTTT.

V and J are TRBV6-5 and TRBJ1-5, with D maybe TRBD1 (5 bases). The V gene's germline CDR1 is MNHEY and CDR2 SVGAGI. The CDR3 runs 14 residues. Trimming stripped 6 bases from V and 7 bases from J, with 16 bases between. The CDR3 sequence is CASRAQGFSQPQHF. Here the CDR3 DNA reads TGTGCCAGCAGAGCCCAGGGTTTTAGCCAGCCCCAGCATTTT.

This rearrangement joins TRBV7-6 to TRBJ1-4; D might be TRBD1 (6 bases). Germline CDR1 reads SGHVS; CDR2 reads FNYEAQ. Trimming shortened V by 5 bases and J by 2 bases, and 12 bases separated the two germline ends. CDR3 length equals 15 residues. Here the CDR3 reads CASSINTGTNEKLFF. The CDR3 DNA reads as TGTGCCAGCAGCATAAATACAGGGACTAATGAAAAACTGTTTTTT.

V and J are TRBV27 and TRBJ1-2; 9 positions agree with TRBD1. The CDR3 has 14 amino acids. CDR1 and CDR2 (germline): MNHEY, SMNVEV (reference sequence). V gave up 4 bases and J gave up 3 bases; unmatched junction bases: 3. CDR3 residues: CASSSGQGHYGYTF. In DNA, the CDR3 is TGTGCCAGCAGTTCGGGACAGGGACACTATGGCTACACCTTC.

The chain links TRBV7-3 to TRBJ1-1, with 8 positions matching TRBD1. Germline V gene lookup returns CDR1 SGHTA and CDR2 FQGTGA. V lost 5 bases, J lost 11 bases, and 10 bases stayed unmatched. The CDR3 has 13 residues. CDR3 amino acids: CASSLDRGQGAFF. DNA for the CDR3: TGTGCCAGCAGCCTAGACAGGGGCCAAGGGGCTTTCTTT. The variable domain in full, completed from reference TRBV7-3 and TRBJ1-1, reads GAGVSQTPSNKVTEKGKYVELRCDPISGHTALYWYRQSLGQGPEFLIYFQGTGAADDSGLPNDRFFAVRPEGSVSTLKIQRTERGDSAVYLCASSLDRGQGAFFGQGTRLTVV.

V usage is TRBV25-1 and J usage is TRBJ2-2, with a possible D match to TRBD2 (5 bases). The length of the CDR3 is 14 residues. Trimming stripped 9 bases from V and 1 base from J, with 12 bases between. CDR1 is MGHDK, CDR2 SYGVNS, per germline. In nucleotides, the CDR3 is TGTGCCAGTACTGTTGCGGGGAACACCGGGGAGCTGTTTTTT. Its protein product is CASTVAGNTGELFF.

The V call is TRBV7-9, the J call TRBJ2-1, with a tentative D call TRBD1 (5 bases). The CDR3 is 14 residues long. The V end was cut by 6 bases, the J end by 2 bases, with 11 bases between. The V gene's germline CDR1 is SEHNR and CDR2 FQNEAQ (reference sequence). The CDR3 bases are TGTGCCAGCAGAACCCTAGGGGCCTACAATGAGCAGTTCTTC. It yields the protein CASRTLGAYNEQFF.

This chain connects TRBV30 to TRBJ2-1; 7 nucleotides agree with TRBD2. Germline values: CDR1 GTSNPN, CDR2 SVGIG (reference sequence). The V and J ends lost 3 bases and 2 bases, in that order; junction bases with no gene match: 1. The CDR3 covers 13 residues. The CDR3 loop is CAWSGGTYNEQFF. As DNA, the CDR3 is TGTGCCTGGAGCGGGGGGACCTACAATGAGCAGTTCTTC.

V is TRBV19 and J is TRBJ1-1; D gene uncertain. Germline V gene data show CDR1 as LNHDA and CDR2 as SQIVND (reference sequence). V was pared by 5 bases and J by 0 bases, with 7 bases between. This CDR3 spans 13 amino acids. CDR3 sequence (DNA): TGTGCCAGTAGTGCCAGGATGAACACTGAAGCTTTCTTT. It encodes CASSARMNTEAFF.

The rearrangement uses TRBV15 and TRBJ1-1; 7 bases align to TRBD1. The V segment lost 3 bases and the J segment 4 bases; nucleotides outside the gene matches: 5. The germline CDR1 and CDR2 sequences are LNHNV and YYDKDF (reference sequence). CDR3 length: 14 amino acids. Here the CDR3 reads CATSRPGGSTEAFF. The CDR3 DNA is TGTGCCACCAGCAGGCCAGGGGGGAGCACTGAAGCTTTCTTT.

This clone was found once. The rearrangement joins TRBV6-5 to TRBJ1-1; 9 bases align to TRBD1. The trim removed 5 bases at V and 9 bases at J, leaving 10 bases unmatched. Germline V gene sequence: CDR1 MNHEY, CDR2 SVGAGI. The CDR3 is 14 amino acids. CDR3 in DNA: TGTGCCAGCAGTCCAAACGACAGGGGGTCTAAAGCTTTCTTT. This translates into CASSPNDRGSKAFF.

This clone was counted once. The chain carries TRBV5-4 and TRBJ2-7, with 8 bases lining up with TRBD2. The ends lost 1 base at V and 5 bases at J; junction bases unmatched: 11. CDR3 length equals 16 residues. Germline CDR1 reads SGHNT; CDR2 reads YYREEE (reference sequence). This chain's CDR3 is CASSLSLGGALDEQYF. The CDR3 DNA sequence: TGTGCCAGCAGCTTGTCCCTCGGGGGGGCCTTGGACGAGCAGTACTTC.

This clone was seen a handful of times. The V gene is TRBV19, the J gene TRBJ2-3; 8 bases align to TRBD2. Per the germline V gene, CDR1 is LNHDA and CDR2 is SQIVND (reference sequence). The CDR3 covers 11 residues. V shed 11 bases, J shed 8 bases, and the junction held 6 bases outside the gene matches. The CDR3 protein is CAVRTSTTQYF. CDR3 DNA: TGTGCCGTTAGGACTAGCACTACGCAGTATTTT.

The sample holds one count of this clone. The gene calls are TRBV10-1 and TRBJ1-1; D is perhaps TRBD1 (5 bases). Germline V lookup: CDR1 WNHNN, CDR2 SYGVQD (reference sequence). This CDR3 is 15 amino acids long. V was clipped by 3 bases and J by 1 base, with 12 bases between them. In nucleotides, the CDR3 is TGCGCCAGCAGTGAAGGCCGGGGGACGAACACTGAAGCTTTCTTT. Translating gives CASSEGRGTNTEAFF.

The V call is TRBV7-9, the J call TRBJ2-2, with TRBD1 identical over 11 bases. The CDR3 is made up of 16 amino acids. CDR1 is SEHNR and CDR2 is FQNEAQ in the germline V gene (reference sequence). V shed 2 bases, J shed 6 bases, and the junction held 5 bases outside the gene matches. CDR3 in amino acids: CASSLSGTGGPGELFF. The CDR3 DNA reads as TGTGCCAGCAGCTTAAGTGGGACAGGGGGACCCGGGGAGCTGTTTTTT.

In DNA form, the CDR3 reads TGTGCCAGCAGCCTAGAGCAGACGACTAGCGGGGGAAAGCAGTTCTTC. It codes for CASSLEQTTSGGKQFF. The chain employs TRBV4-2 and TRBJ2-1; 12 nucleotides align to TRBD2. V dropped 4 bases and J dropped 11; count of bases not matched to a gene: 12. This CDR3 contains 16 residues. Per germline, CDR1 LGHNA and CDR2 YNFKEQ.